This TCR beta chain was observed in a study of glioma-infiltrating T cells after dendritic cell vaccination. Study-wide context: Patients received autologous tumor lysate-pulsed dendritic cell vaccination between about 2002 and 2012. Monocyte-derived dendritic cells, cultured seven days with IL-4 and GM-CSF, were pulsed with autologous tumor lysate.

Input was around 2 ug genomic DNA, or all available if less. Sequenced by immunoSEQ multiplex PCR; TCRdb stores in-frame clones only, minus some. This sample has fewer than 50,000 clones, with over 75% found just once. V shed 8 bases, J shed 11 bases, and the junction held 9 bases outside the gene matches. The length of the CDR3 is 13 residues. Germline V gene sequence: CDR1 SGHAT, CDR2 FQNNGV. Only patients with spare fresh-frozen tumor and over two years of follow-up were included. The V gene is TRBV11-2, the J gene TRBJ2-1, with TRBD2 matching over 10 bases. The sample here was blood, taken before dendritic cell vaccination. The sequence came from a human donor with glioblastoma. The CDR3 region is CASSAGGRAKQFF. CDR3 in DNA: TGTGCCAGCTCAGCGGGAGGGAGAGCCAAGCAGTTCTTC.